The 25 T cell receptor beta chains below were found in one sample sequenced in a study of blood T cell repertoires in COVID-19. Assay: immunoSEQ multiplex PCR; the TCRdb copy retains only in-frame clones and omits some. The sample lists roughly 300,000 clones; approximately 86% were seen once. Sequences were obtained from PBMCs or T cells enriched from blood (not recorded which). The receptors come from a woman aged 40-49 years with acute COVID-19.

This chain connects TRBV19 to TRBJ2-1; D is possibly TRBD1 (7 bases). V dropped 1 base and J dropped 4 bases, with 17 bases sitting between them. CDR3 length: 17 amino acids. Germline loops: CDR1 LNHDA, CDR2 SQIVND (reference sequence). CDR3 nucleotide sequence: TGTGCCAGTAGTATAGTCTCAGGGGGGAAGGGGTACAATGAGCAGTTCTTC. Translated, it gives CASSIVSGGKGYNEQFF. Looking up the rest from reference TRBV19 and TRBJ2-1 gives the full variable domain: DGGITQSPKYLFRKEGQNVTLSCEQNLNHDAMYWYRQDPGQGLRLIYYSQIVNDFQKGDIAEGYSVSREKKESFPLTVTSAQKNPTAFYLCASSIVSGGKGYNEQFFGPGTRLTVL.

Comments on this clone: Other DNA sequences in the same sample also yield this CDR3. J is TRBJ2-7 and V is TRBV5-1; 7 bases are shared with TRBD1. V shed 4 bases and J 2 bases; nucleotides not matched to a gene: 6. The CDR3 loop spans 14 amino acids. Germline V gene data show CDR1 as SGHRS and CDR2 as YFSETQ. The CDR3 spells CASSTGQVPYEQYF. Here the CDR3 DNA reads TGCGCCAGCAGCACCGGACAGGTGCCCTACGAGCAGTACTTC.

The chain employs TRBV6-6 and TRBJ2-3; 7 bases match TRBD1. Trimming cost V 5 bases and J 0 bases; bases outside gene matches: 8. The CDR3 is 16 residues long. CDR1 is MNHNY and CDR2 is SVGAGI in the germline V gene (reference sequence). CDR3 loop: CASSIKRDRSTDTQYF. The CDR3 region has the DNA TGTGCCAGCAGTATAAAGAGGGACAGAAGCACAGATACGCAGTATTTT.

V gene TRBV7-8 combines with J gene TRBJ2-2, with D possibly matching TRBD2 (7 bases). Germline CDR1 is SGHVS and CDR2 is FQNEAQ. Trimming shortened V by 0 bases and J by 7 bases, and 18 bases separated the two germline ends. This CDR3 comprises 17 residues. CDR3 in amino acids: CASSLAGGGRGSGELFF. The CDR3, as DNA: TGTGCCAGCAGCTTAGCTGGGGGCGGGAGAGGAAGCGGGGAGCTGTTTTTT.

V is TRBV7-9 and J is TRBJ2-3; D may be TRBD2 (6 bases). Per the germline V gene, CDR1 is SEHNR and CDR2 is FQNEAQ (reference sequence). This CDR3 has 13 amino acids. V lost 5 bases and J lost 5, with 11 bases in between. The CDR3 loop reads CASSPGVGDTQYF. DNA for the CDR3: TGTGCCAGCAGCCCGGGAGTTGGAGATACGCAGTATTTT.

The chain combines TRBV7-9 with TRBJ2-7; D might be TRBD2 (6 bases). The CDR3 spans 14 residues. V lost 6 bases and J 0 bases, leaving 12 bases between the germline ends. Germline CDR1 SEHNR, CDR2 FQNEAQ (reference sequence). Here the CDR3 DNA reads TGTGCCAGCAGTCGGGACGGGAGCTCCTACGAGCAGTACTTC. Protein sequence: CASSRDGSSYEQYF.

The chain uses TRBV27 and TRBJ2-3, with D possibly matching TRBD1 (5 bases). The CDR3 has 15 amino acids. The germline V gene encodes CDR1 MNHEY and CDR2 SMNVEV (reference sequence). V gave up 10 bases and J gave up 1 base, with 18 bases separating them. This CDR3 is CATKEIRAGTDTQYF. CDR3 sequence (DNA): TGTGCCACCAAGGAAATCAGGGCCGGCACAGATACGCAGTATTTT.

V is TRBV21-1 and J is TRBJ2-5; TRBD1, as called in the table, went unchecked against the DNA. TRBV21-1 is designated a pseudogene. CDR3 size: 14 residues. CDR3 sequence (DNA): TGTGCCAGCAGCAAGGGGACAGGAAAAGAGACCCAGTACTTC. It is translated as CASSKGTGKETQYF.

This chain links TRBV9 with TRBJ2-1; TRBD2 aligns across 14 bases. Trimming took 2 bases from V and 7 from J; bases not matched to a gene: 5. From germline, CDR1 is SGDLS and CDR2 YYNGEE. The CDR3 is made up of 16 amino acids. CDR3 region: CASSVPGLAGVNEQFF. Written as DNA, the CDR3 is TGTGCCAGCAGCGTTCCGGGACTAGCGGGAGTAAATGAGCAGTTCTTC. Together with reference TRBV9 and TRBJ2-1, the CDR3 gives the full variable domain: DSGVTQTPKHLITATGQRVTLRCSPRSGDLSVYWYQQSLDQGLQFLIQYYNGEERAKGNILERFSAQQFPDLHSELNLSSLELGDSALYFCASSVPGLAGVNEQFFGPGTRLTVL.

CDR3 protein: CASRRTSGSTISYEQYF. In DNA form, the CDR3 reads TGTGCCAGCAGACGGACTAGCGGGAGTACGATCTCCTACGAGCAGTACTTC. The V and J genes are TRBV11-3 and TRBJ2-7; 13 nucleotides line up with TRBD2. The CDR3 is 17 amino acids. Germline assignment: CDR1 SGHNT and CDR2 YENEEA. V shed 6 bases and J 0 bases; nucleotides not matched to a gene: 8.

The V gene is TRBV6-5, the J gene TRBJ2-2; 8 bases are shared with TRBD2. Looked up from germline, CDR1 is MNHEY and CDR2 is SVGAGI. V shed 6 bases and J 6 bases; nucleotides not matched to a gene: 6. The CDR3 extends over 14 amino acids. CDR3 coding DNA: TGTGCCAGCAGAGCCGGACTAGCCGCCGGGGAGCTGTTTTTT. Amino acid sequence: CASRAGLAAGELFF.

The chain uses TRBV7-9 and TRBJ1-1, with D possibly TRBD1 on 5 matching bases. In germline, CDR1 is SEHNR, CDR2 FQNEAQ (reference sequence). The germline V and J ends were trimmed by 5 bases and 2 bases, with 12 bases remaining between them. This CDR3 spans 14 amino acids. The CDR3 DNA reads TGTGCCAGCAGCCCCGCGGGGGGAAACACTGAAGCTTTCTTT. Translation: CASSPAGGNTEAFF.

The gene calls are TRBV5-4 and TRBJ2-4, with 9 bases that match TRBD2. With 2 bases clipped from V and 9 bases from J, the junction kept 0 bases outside the gene matches. The germline V gene has CDR1 SGHNT and CDR2 YYREEE (reference sequence). This CDR3 has 12 residues. The CDR3 DNA reads as TGTGCCAGCAGCTTAGCGGGGGGCATTCAGTACTTC. Protein: CASSLAGGIQYF.

In this sample, this clone turned up once. J is TRBJ2-5 and V is TRBV19; tentative D call: TRBD2 (6 bases). V was clipped by 5 bases and J by 2 bases, with 27 bases between them. The V gene's germline CDR1 is LNHDA and CDR2 SQIVND (reference sequence). The CDR3 length is 19 residues. The CDR3 sequence is CASSRGSGGTKYLQETQYF. Here the CDR3 DNA reads TGTGCCAGTAGTCGAGGGTCCGGGGGAACCAAATATTTACAAGAGACCCAGTACTTC.

This rearrangement joins TRBV18 to TRBJ1-5, with 7 bases that match TRBD1. CDR1 is KGHSH, CDR2 LQKENI, per germline. Trimming at V came to 6 bases and at J to 2 bases, leaving 7 bases not matched to a gene. The CDR3 contains 15 residues. The CDR3 spells CASSSQGVGNQPQHF. CDR3 sequence (DNA): TGTGCCAGCTCGTCGCAGGGGGTTGGCAATCAGCCCCAGCATTTT.

The V gene is TRBV18, the J gene TRBJ2-7; a weak D match, TRBD1 (6 bases). Trimming shortened V by 6 bases and J by 2 bases, and 11 bases separated the two germline ends. The germline gives CDR1 KGHSH, CDR2 LQKENI. The CDR3 runs to 13 residues. CDR3 sequence (DNA): TGTGCCAGCTCGCGCAGGGACACCTACGAGCAGTACTTC. Translating it yields CASSRRDTYEQYF.

The chain has TRBV7-2 and TRBJ2-4, with 9 bases aligning to TRBD1. CDR1 is SGHTA, CDR2 FQGNSA, per germline. This CDR3 is built from 16 residues. The V and J ends lost 1 base and 8 bases, in that order; junction bases with no gene match: 9. The chain's CDR3 is CASSLDGTGLWDIQYF. CDR3 bases: TGTGCCAGCAGCTTAGACGGGACAGGGTTATGGGACATTCAGTACTTC.

The chain employs TRBV29-1 and TRBJ2-5, with TRBD2 identical over 13 bases. Germline CDR1 and CDR2: SQVTM and ANQGSEA. The CDR3 runs to 17 residues. The V gene end was trimmed by 6 bases and the J gene end by 3 bases; junction bases not matched to a gene: 13. CDR3 sequence: CSVDGHIGTSGEETQYF. In DNA form, the CDR3 reads TGCAGCGTGGACGGACACATCGGGACTAGCGGGGAAGAGACCCAGTACTTC.

The chain links TRBV3-1 (or the pseudogene TRBV3-2) to TRBJ2-7, with D uncertain. This CDR3 spans 15 amino acids. V was clipped by 4 bases and J by 5 bases, with 18 bases between them. Per the germline V gene, CDR1 is LGHDT and CDR2 is YNNKEL (reference sequence). This chain's CDR3 is CASSPRHHLWDEQYF. CDR3 DNA sequence: TGTGCCAGCAGCCCCCGACACCATCTATGGGACGAGCAGTACTTC.

There are a few counts of this clone. CDR3 protein: CASSPGQGTYNEQFF. For the CDR3, the DNA is TGTGCCAGTAGCCCCGGACAGGGAACCTACAATGAGCAGTTCTTC. V gene TRBV19 combines with J gene TRBJ2-1; 8 bases agree with TRBD1. Unmatched junction bases numbered 6, after V lost 6 bases and J lost 2 bases. CDR3 length: 15 amino acids. Germline CDR1 reads LNHDA; CDR2 reads SQIVND (reference sequence).

The chain carries TRBV19 and TRBJ1-5, with D possibly being TRBD1 (5 bases). V lost 3 bases and J 2 bases, leaving 14 bases between the germline ends. This CDR3 is 16 amino acids long. Looked up from germline, CDR1 is LNHDA and CDR2 is SQIVND (reference sequence). The CDR3: CASSIFIRQRNQPQHF. The CDR3, as DNA: TGTGCCAGTAGTATTTTCATTCGACAGCGCAATCAGCCCCAGCATTTT.

The V call is TRBV7-2, the J call TRBJ1-4, with 9 bases matching TRBD1. The CDR3 has 16 residues. Trimming took 1 base from V and 5 from J; bases not matched to a gene: 5. Germline CDR1 SGHTA, CDR2 FQGNSA. In nucleotides, the CDR3 is TGTGCCAGCAGCTTAGAGGGGACAGGGAAAAATGAAAAACTGTTTTTT. Its translation is CASSLEGTGKNEKLFF.

The chain is built from TRBV11-2 and TRBJ1-3; TRBD1 aligns across 7 bases. This CDR3 has 19 amino acids. CDR1 SGHAT and CDR2 FQNNGV come from the germline V gene. Trimming took 6 bases from V and 2 from J; bases not matched to a gene: 19. The CDR3 sequence is CASRKGGAGWVGPGNTIYF. The CDR3 region has the DNA TGTGCCAGCAGGAAAGGGGGCGCAGGCTGGGTGGGCCCTGGAAACACCATATATTTT.

CDR3 in DNA: TGCGCCAGCAGCCAACGGGGACAGGGAAGCGGGGTAAATTCACCCCTCCACTTT. It specifies CASSQRGQGSGVNSPLHF. This rearrangement joins TRBV4-3 to TRBJ1-6; 9 nucleotides align to TRBD1. CDR1 is LGHNA, CDR2 YSLEER, per germline. This CDR3 comprises 18 residues. V lost 2 bases to trimming and J lost 7 bases; unmatched junction nucleotides: 12.

This clone was recorded once. The DNA of the CDR3 is TGCGCCAGCAGCCAAGATCGACCAGCGGGGCCACAAGAGACCCAGTACTTC. Its protein product is CASSQDRPAGPQETQYF. V gene TRBV4-3 combines with J gene TRBJ2-5; 7 nucleotides align to TRBD2. With V trimmed by 0 bases and J by 2 bases, 9 bases remained unmatched. CDR3 length: 17 amino acids. CDR1 LGHNA and CDR2 YSLEER come from the germline V gene.